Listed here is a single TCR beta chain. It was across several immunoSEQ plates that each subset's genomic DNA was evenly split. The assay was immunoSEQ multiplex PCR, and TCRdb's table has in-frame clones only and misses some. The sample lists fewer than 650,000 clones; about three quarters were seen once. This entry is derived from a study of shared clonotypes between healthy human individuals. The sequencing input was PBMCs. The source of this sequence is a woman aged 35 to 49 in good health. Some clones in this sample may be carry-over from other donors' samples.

CDR3 sequence (DNA): TGTGCCAGCAGTTACTCCGACAGGGCCACTGAAGCTTTCTTT. It encodes CASSYSDRATEAFF. V usage is TRBV6-5 and J usage is TRBJ1-1, with 7 bases aligning to TRBD1. CDR3 size: 14 residues. The V segment lost 0 bases and the J segment 4 bases; nucleotides outside the gene matches: 2. Germline values: CDR1 MNHEY, CDR2 SVGAGI.